This T cell receptor (beta chain) was obtained from a study of T cell responses to AZD1222 COVID-19 vaccine. This table comes from immunoSEQ multiplex PCR, and its TCRdb copy is limited to in-frame clones, with some not included. There are 150,000 or so clones in the sample; 75% to 95% occur only once, and 4.4% lies in the top ten. The CDR3 consists of 15 residues. Trimming cost V 1 base and J 4 bases, with 13 bases left between them. Germline CDR1 reads SGHAT; CDR2 reads FQNNGV. This TCR was recovered from an adult in good health. The source was peripheral blood, collected on day 0 of AZD1222 vaccination. The genes are TRBV11-2 and TRBJ1-2, with D unclear. For the CDR3, the DNA is TGTGCCAGCAGCTTAGGAAGGTCGGGTTTCTATGGCTACACCTTC. Residues: CASSLGRSGFYGYTF.